The present T cell receptor (beta chain) was sequenced within a study of PD-1 and CTLA-4 blockade in melanoma. The germline V gene encodes CDR1 LNHNV and CDR2 YYDKDF (reference sequence). CDR3 length: 13 amino acids. Trimming removed 3 bases at V and 2 bases at J, with 5 bases between. TCRdb's table, derived via immunoSEQ multiplex PCR, lists solely in-frame clones and lacks some. The table has about 31,000 clones, approximately 90% seen once; the top ten hold roughly 9%. The sample consisted of CD8+ T cells from peripheral blood, taken from a patient given anti-PD-1 treatment. The TCR was taken from a human donor with melanoma. The chain is built from TRBV15 and TRBJ1-5; no definite D call. The CDR3 DNA is TGTGCCACCAGCAGGAGGGGCAATCAGCCCCAGCATTTT. Its protein product is CATSRRGNQPQHF.